This TCR beta chain was profiled in a study of blood T cell repertoires in COVID-19. The protocol was immunoSEQ multiplex PCR, while the TCRdb copy is restricted to in-frame clones and leaves out a portion. Found here are 200,000 to 250,000 clones, 75% to 90% of them singletons; the top ten hold 2% to 3%. Per germline, CDR1 SGHVS and CDR2 FNYEAQ. Trimming took 0 bases from V and 2 from J; bases not matched to a gene: 9. This CDR3 region has 18 residues. The TCR comes from a man between 25 and 39 years old with COVID-19, enrolled during active disease. The sequenced material came from peripheral blood. The V and J genes are TRBV7-6 and TRBJ2-1; TRBD2 matches 8 bases. For the CDR3, the DNA is TGTGCCAGCAGCTTAGCGCCAGCGGGAGACAGCGCCTACAATGAGCAGTTCTTC. Its protein product is CASSLAPAGDSAYNEQFF.